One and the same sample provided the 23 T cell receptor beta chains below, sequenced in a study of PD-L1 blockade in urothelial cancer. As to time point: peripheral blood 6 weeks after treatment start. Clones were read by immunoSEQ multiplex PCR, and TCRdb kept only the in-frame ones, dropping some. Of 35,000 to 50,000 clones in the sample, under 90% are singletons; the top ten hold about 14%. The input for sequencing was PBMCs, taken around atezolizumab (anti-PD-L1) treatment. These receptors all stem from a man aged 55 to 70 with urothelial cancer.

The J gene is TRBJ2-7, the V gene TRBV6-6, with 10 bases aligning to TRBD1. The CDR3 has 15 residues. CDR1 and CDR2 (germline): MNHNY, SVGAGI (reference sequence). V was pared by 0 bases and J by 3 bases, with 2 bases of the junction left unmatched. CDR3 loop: CASSYSGQGSYEQYF. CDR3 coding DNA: TGTGCCAGCAGTTACTCGGGACAGGGGAGCTACGAGCAGTACTTC.

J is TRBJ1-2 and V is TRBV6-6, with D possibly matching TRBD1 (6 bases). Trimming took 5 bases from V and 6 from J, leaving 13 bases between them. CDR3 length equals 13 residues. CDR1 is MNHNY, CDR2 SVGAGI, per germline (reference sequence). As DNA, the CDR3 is TGTGCCAGCAGTCCATCCGGGACACATGGCTACACCTTC. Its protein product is CASSPSGTHGYTF.

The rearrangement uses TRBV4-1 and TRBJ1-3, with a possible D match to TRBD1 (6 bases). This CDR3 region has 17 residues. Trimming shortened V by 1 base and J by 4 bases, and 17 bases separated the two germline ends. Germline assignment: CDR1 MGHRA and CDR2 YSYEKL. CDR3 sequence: CASSQGGHRSEGNTIYF. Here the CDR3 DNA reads TGCGCCAGCAGCCAAGGGGGACACAGATCGGAAGGAAACACCATATATTTT.

The CDR3 loop reads CASSFTGTSGETQYF. The CDR3, as DNA: TGTGCCAGCAGCTTCACCGGGACATCGGGGGAGACCCAGTACTTC. The chain couples TRBV7-9 to TRBJ2-5; TRBD1 is a possible D gene (6 bases). There are 15 residues in the CDR3. CDR1 and CDR2 from the germline V gene are SEHNR and FQNEAQ (reference sequence). V gave up 3 bases and J gave up 5 bases, with 16 bases separating them.

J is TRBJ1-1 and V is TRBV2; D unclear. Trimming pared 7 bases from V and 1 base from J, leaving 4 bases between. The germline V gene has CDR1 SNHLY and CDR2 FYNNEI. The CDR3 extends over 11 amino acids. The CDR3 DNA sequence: TGTGCCAGCACGAGGAACACTGAAGCTTTCTTT. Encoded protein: CASTRNTEAFF. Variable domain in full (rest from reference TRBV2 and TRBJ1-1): EPEVTQTPSHQVTQMGQEVILRCVPISNHLYFYWYRQILGQKVEFLVSFYNNEISEKSEIFDDQFSVERPDGSNFTLKIRSTKLEDSAMYFCASTRNTEAFFGQGTRLTVV.

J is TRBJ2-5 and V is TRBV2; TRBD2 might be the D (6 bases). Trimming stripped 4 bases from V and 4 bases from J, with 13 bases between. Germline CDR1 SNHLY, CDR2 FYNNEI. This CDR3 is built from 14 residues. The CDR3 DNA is TGTGCCAGCAGTGGAGTGCGGGGAAGAGAGACCCAGTACTTC. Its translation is CASSGVRGRETQYF.

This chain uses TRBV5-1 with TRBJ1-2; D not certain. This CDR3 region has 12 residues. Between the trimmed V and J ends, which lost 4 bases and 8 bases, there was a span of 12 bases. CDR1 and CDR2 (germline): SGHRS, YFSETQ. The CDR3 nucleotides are TGCGCCAGCAGCGCGGAATTTGCGGGCTACACCTTC. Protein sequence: CASSAEFAGYTF.

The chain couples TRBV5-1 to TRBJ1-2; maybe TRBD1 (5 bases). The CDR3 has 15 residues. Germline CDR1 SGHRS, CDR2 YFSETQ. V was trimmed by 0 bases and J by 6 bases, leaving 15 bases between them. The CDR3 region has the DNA TGCGCCAGCAGCTTGGGGTCATCGACAGTTAATGGCTACACCTTC. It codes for CASSLGSSTVNGYTF.

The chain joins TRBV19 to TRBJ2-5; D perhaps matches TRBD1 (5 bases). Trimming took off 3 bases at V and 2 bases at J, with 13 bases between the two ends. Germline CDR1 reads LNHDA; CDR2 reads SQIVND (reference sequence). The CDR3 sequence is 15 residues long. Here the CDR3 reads CASSISPDRQETQYF. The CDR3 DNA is TGTGCCAGTAGTATTTCTCCCGACAGACAAGAGACCCAGTACTTC.

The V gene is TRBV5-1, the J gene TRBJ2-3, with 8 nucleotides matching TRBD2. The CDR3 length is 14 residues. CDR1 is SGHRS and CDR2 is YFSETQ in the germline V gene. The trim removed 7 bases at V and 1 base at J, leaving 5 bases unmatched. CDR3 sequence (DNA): TGCGCCAGCTCACGTAGCGGGGGCACAGATACGCAGTATTTT. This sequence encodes CASSRSGGTDTQYF.

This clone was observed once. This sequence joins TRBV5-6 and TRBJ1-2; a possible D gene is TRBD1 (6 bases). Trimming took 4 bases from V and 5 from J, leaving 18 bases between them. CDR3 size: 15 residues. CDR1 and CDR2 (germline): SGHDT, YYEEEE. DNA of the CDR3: TGTGCCAGCAGCCCGGGCGGGGGCAGTCAATATGGCTACACCTTC. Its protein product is CASSPGGGSQYGYTF.

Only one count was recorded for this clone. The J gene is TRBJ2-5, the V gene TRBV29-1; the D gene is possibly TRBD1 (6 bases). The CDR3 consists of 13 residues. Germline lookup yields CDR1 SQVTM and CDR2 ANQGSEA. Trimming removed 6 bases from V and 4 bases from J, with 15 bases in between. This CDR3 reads CSVSIQGLETQYF. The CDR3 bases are TGCAGCGTCTCCATTCAGGGGTTAGAGACCCAGTACTTC.

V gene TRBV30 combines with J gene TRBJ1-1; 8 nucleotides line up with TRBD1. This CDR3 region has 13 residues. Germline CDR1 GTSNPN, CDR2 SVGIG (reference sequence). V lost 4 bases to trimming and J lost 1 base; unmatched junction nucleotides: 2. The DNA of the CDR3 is TGTGCCTGGACCAGGGGGCCGAACACTGAAGCTTTCTTT. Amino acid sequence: CAWTRGPNTEAFF.

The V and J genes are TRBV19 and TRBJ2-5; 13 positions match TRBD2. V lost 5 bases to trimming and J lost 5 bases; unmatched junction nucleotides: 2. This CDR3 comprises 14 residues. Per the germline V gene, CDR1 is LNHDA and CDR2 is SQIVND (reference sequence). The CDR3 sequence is CASSAGLAGETQYF. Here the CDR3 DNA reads TGTGCCAGTAGTGCGGGACTAGCGGGGGAGACCCAGTACTTC.

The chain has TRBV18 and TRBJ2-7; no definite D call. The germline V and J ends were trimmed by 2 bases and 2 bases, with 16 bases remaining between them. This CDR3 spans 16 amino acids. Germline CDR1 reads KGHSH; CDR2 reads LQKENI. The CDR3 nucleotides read TGTGCCAGCTCACCAACGCCCCGCGTGGGCACCTACGAGCAGTACTTC. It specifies CASSPTPRVGTYEQYF.

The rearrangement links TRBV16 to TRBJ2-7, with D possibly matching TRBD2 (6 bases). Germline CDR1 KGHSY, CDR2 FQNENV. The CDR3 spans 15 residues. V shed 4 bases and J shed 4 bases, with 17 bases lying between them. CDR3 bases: TGTGCCAGCAGCCGCCTCGGGACTTTACTATACGAGCAGTACTTC. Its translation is CASSRLGTLLYEQYF.

CDR3 DNA sequence: TGTGCCAGTGCTGGGGGGGGAGAACACCAGCCCCAGCATTTT. It yields the protein CASAGGGEHQPQHF. The chain carries TRBV19 and TRBJ1-5; a weak D match, TRBD1 (5 bases). This CDR3 spans 14 amino acids. Germline values: CDR1 LNHDA, CDR2 SQIVND (reference sequence). V lost 8 bases and J 7 bases, leaving 18 bases between the germline ends.

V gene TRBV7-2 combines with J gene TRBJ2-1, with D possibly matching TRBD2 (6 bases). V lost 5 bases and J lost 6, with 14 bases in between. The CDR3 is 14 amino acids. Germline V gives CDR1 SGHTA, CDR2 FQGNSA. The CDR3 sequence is CASSPGLETNEQFF. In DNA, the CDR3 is TGTGCCAGCAGCCCGGGACTTGAAACCAATGAGCAGTTCTTC. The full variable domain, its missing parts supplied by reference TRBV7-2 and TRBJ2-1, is GAGVSQSPSNKVTEKGKDVELRCDPISGHTALYWYRQSLGQGLEFLIYFQGNSAPDKSGLPSDRFSAERTGGSVSTLTIQRTQQEDSAVYLCASSPGLETNEQFFGPGTRLTVL.

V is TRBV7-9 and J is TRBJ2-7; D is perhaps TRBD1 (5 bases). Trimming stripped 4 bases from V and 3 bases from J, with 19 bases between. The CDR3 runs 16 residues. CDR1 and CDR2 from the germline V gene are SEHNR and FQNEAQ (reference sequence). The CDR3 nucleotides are TGTGCCAGCAGCTCGCCTGACAGCTTCGCCCTCTACGAGCAGTACTTC. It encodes CASSSPDSFALYEQYF.

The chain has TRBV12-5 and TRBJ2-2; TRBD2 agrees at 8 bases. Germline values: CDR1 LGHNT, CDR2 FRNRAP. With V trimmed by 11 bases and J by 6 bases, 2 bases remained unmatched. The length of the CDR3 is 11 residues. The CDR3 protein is CAQAGAGELFF. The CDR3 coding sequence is TGTGCTCAAGCGGGGGCCGGGGAGCTGTTTTTT.

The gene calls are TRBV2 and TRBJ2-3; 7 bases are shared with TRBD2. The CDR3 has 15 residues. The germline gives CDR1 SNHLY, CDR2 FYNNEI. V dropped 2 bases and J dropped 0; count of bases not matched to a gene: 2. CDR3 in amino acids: CASSESGVSTDTQYF. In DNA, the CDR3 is TGTGCCAGCAGTGAAAGCGGGGTGAGCACAGATACGCAGTATTTT.

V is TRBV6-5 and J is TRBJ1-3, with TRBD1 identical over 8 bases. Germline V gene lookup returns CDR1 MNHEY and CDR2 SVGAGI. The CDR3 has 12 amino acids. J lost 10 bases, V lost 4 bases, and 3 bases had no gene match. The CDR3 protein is CASSSTGGTIYF. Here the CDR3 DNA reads TGTGCCAGCAGTTCCACAGGGGGAACCATATATTTT.

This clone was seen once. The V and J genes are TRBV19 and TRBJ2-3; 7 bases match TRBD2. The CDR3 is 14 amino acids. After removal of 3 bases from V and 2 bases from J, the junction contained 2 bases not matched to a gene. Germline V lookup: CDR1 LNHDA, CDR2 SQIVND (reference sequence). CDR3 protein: CASSIGDYTDTQYF. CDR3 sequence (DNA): TGTGCCAGTAGTATCGGGGACTACACAGATACGCAGTATTTT.